This T cell receptor beta chain was identified in a study of T cells expressing NK-cell markers. Study in general: In the group of eight sequenced donors, seven were HCMV-seropositive and one was seronegative.

Whole-study results and caveats: Evidence did not settle whether expanded NKG2C+ T cell clones targeted HCMV.

TCRdb processed the 5' RACE reads again and assigns one entry to each CDR3 protein, with no DNA. Reported are 150,000 to 170,000 distinct CDR3 sequences; the ten largest clones contain around a third. Details on this clonotype: Its specificity is not known.

This TCR derives from a woman in her 50s in good health. Sequencing was done on a sample of blood T cells: a sorted CD56 or NKG2C T cell subset, CD4+ or CD8+ T cells, or bulk PBMC T cells (not recorded which).

The CDR3: CSVVDATNEKLFF. The chain has TRBV29-1 and TRBJ1-4. CDR1 SQVTM and CDR2 ANQGSEA come from the germline V gene. The CDR3 totals 13 residues.